The rows below give T cell receptor beta chains drawn from one sample of a study of T cells in tuberculosis. Data came from immunoSEQ multiplex PCR; TCRdb stores just in-frame clones and leaves some out. The profile shows about 35,000 clones, roughly 93% of them singletons. The input for sequencing was PBMCs, taken at tuberculosis diagnosis. Every receptor here comes from an adult with tuberculosis. Both conserved end residues are part of each CDR3. The order of the fields is D gene, clone size, V gene, J gene, CDR3 protein, CDR3 DNA. A D gene is named only where the DNA matches it firmly. Part of the rows lack a size; the others show once, few, many or a class for expanded clones.

d_gene: -
abundance: -
v_gene: TRBV27
j_gene: TRBJ1-1
CDR3aa: CASSATGTRGGAFF
CDR3nt: TGTGCCAGCAGTGCCACCGGGACTAGGGGAGGAGCTTTCTTT

d_gene: -
abundance: -
v_gene: TRBV11-2
j_gene: TRBJ2-7
CDR3aa: CASSPGQIVREQYF
CDR3nt: TGTGCCAGCAGCCCCGGACAGATAGTGCGCGAGCAGTACTTC

d_gene: TRBD1
abundance: -
v_gene: TRBV5-1
j_gene: TRBJ2-7
CDR3aa: CASSPGQGSYEQYF
CDR3nt: TGCGCCAGCAGCCCCGGACAGGGGTCCTACGAGCAGTACTTC

d_gene: TRBD1
abundance: -
v_gene: TRBV30
j_gene: TRBJ1-6
CDR3aa: CAGGQGRSPLHF
CDR3nt: TGTGCCGGGGGACAGGGGCGATCACCCCTCCACTTT

d_gene: TRBD2
abundance: -
v_gene: TRBV5-1
j_gene: TRBJ2-7
CDR3aa: CASSFGTSGESYEQYF
CDR3nt: TGCGCCAGCAGCTTTGGGACTAGCGGGGAGTCTTACGAGCAGTACTTC

d_gene: TRBD1
abundance: -
v_gene: TRBV18
j_gene: TRBJ2-7
CDR3aa: CASSPRGTGSSYEQYF
CDR3nt: TGTGCCAGCTCACCACGTGGGACAGGGTCCTCCTACGAGCAGTACTTC

d_gene: -
abundance: -
v_gene: TRBV6-6
j_gene: TRBJ2-7
CDR3aa: CASSFGAAYEQYF
CDR3nt: TGTGCCAGCAGTTTTGGGGCAGCCTACGAGCAGTACTTC

d_gene: -
abundance: -
v_gene: TRBV28
j_gene: TRBJ1-1
CDR3aa: CASSLGHRQAFF
CDR3nt: TGTGCCAGCAGCCTGGGACACCGGCAAGCTTTCTTT

d_gene: -
abundance: -
v_gene: TRBV6-5
j_gene: TRBJ2-7
CDR3aa: CASSSRGGQNEQYF
CDR3nt: TGTGCCAGCAGTTCCAGGGGTGGCCAAAACGAGCAGTACTTC

d_gene: TRBD1
abundance: -
v_gene: TRBV7-6
j_gene: TRBJ2-7
CDR3aa: CASSRAGTGENEQYF
CDR3nt: TGTGCCAGCAGCAGAGCCGGGACAGGGGAAAACGAGCAGTACTTC

d_gene: -
abundance: once
v_gene: TRBV19
j_gene: TRBJ1-1
CDR3aa: CASTLGGEAFF
CDR3nt: TGTGCCAGTACCCTCGGGGGAGAAGCTTTCTTT

d_gene: -
abundance: few
v_gene: TRBV6-1
j_gene: TRBJ1-5
CDR3aa: CASEGGEMGGQPQHF
CDR3nt: TGTGCCAGCGAGGGGGGGGAGATGGGAGGCCAGCCCCAGCATTTT

d_gene: -
abundance: few
v_gene: TRBV7-9
j_gene: TRBJ1-1
CDR3aa: CASSSSVFGQNDTEAFF
CDR3nt: TGTGCCAGCAGCTCGTCCGTATTCGGACAGAACGACACTGAAGCTTTCTTT

d_gene: TRBD2
abundance: once
v_gene: TRBV10-3
j_gene: TRBJ2-1
CDR3aa: CAISEAGGLHNEQFF
CDR3nt: TGTGCCATCAGTGAAGCGGGAGGGCTACACAATGAGCAGTTCTTC

d_gene: -
abundance: -
v_gene: TRBV6-1
j_gene: TRBJ2-1
CDR3aa: CASLEGAPSYNEQFF
CDR3nt: TGTGCCAGCCTCGAAGGGGCCCCATCCTACAATGAGCAGTTCTTC

d_gene: TRBD1
abundance: -
v_gene: TRBV9
j_gene: TRBJ2-7
CDR3aa: CASSATQGQGTEQYF
CDR3nt: TGTGCCAGCAGCGCTACGCAGGGACAGGGAACCGAGCAGTACTTC

d_gene: -
abundance: -
v_gene: TRBV2
j_gene: TRBJ2-5
CDR3aa: CASLAGQNEETQYF
CDR3nt: TGTGCCAGCCTTGCGGGACAGAACGAAGAGACCCAGTACTTC

d_gene: -
abundance: few
v_gene: TRBV7-9
j_gene: TRBJ1-2
CDR3aa: CASSPGRGDYGYTF
CDR3nt: TGTGCCAGCAGCCCCGGGAGGGGAGACTATGGCTACACCTTC

d_gene: -
abundance: -
v_gene: TRBV18
j_gene: TRBJ2-7
CDR3aa: CASSPGLANSYEQYF
CDR3nt: TGTGCCAGCTCACCAGGGCTAGCGAATTCCTACGAGCAGTACTTC

d_gene: -
abundance: few
v_gene: TRBV6-1
j_gene: TRBJ2-7
CDR3aa: CASKPGLISYEQYF
CDR3nt: TGTGCCAGCAAGCCCGGACTGATCTCCTACGAGCAGTACTTC

d_gene: -
abundance: -
v_gene: TRBV15
j_gene: TRBJ2-7
CDR3aa: CATSRDHNSYEQYF
CDR3nt: TGTGCCACCAGCAGAGATCACAACTCCTACGAGCAGTACTTC

d_gene: -
abundance: -
v_gene: TRBV5-1
j_gene: TRBJ2-7
CDR3aa: CASSFSGGADSLSSYEQYF
CDR3nt: TGCGCCAGCAGCTTTTCGGGGGGCGCCGATTCACTCAGCTCCTACGAGCAGTACTTC